The 5 T cell receptor beta chains below all came from one sample that was sequenced in a study of identical twins (dated by TCRdb to 2015 to 2016). Library preparation employed 5' RACE. Sequencing took place on an Illumina HiSeq 2000. TCRdb redid the processing of the public reads, applying fastp at Q25 and MiXCR, and retained in-frame beta chains. Each entry is one CDR3 protein sequence, shown with its most common DNA and genes. Recorded for this sample are approximately 240,000 distinct CDR3 sequences; over 12% of them occurred a single time. Approximately 10% of the sample belongs to the ten largest clones. The sample taken for sequencing was memory (CD45RO+) T cells sorted from blood. The sample's cell subset or site, from its label and the paper: CD45RO+ enriched T cells. These TCRs come from a woman under 30 in good health.

This clonotype was detected a few times. The chain joins TRBV6-2 or TRBV6-3 to TRBJ1-2, with D perhaps matching TRBD1 (6 bases). Looked up from germline, CDR1 is MNHEY and CDR2 is SVGEGT. The CDR3 contains 15 residues. The ends were cut back, 7 bases at V and 4 bases at J, with 19 bases in the middle. CDR3 sequence reads: CASIAGGGPSYGYTF. The CDR3 DNA sequence: TGTGCCAGCATCGCCGGGGGGGGCCCAAGCTATGGCTACACCTTC.

The sample holds many counts of this clonotype. The chain employs TRBV7-9 and TRBJ2-7; D not certain. Per germline, CDR1 SEHNR and CDR2 FQNEAQ (reference sequence). This CDR3 has 11 amino acids. Trimming shortened V by 6 bases and J by 3 bases, and 6 bases separated the two germline ends. CDR3 protein: CASSSLYEQYF. CDR3 DNA sequence: TGTGCCAGCAGTTCCCTCTACGAGCAGTACTTC.

The sample holds a few counts of this clonotype. This chain connects TRBV20-1 to TRBJ1-1; D is uncertain. Trimming pared 2 bases from V and 2 bases from J, leaving 9 bases between. This CDR3 contains 13 residues. Per germline, CDR1 DFQATT and CDR2 SNEGSKA (reference sequence). The CDR3 here is CSARPGYNTEAFF. The CDR3 nucleotides read TGCAGTGCTAGACCCGGGTATAACACTGAAGCTTTCTTT.

This clonotype was counted only a few times. The V gene is TRBV3-1, the J gene TRBJ1-2; D remains ambiguous. The CDR3 has 15 residues. Germline V gives CDR1 LGHDT, CDR2 YNNKEL (reference sequence). V was cut by 0 bases and J by 4 bases, with 12 bases left in between. CDR3 sequence: CASSQDLRGFYGYTF. The CDR3 DNA is TGTGCCAGCAGCCAAGATCTCCGCGGGTTCTATGGCTACACCTTC.

This clonotype has just a few counts. This chain connects TRBV12-3 or TRBV12-4 to TRBJ2-7; no clear D. V lost 8 bases, J lost 3 bases, and 11 bases lay in between. The CDR3 covers 12 residues. The chain's CDR3 is CASRNLGYEQYF. The CDR3 DNA follows: TGTGCCAGCCGAAACTTGGGCTACGAGCAGTACTTC.